Listed below are T cell receptor beta chains from one sample, sequenced in a study of blood T cell repertoires in COVID-19. Sequencing used immunoSEQ multiplex PCR; TCRdb keeps in-frame clones, though not all of them. The data hold hundreds of thousands of clones, with just under 85% observed a single time. What was sequenced was peripheral blood. The receptor set was obtained from a woman of 80 years or more with acute or convalescent COVID-19. The CDR3 runs from the conserved cysteine through the conserved F or W. Each record gives: CDR3 length, V gene, clone size, D gene, J gene, CDR3 DNA, CDR3 protein. A D gene is named only where the DNA matches it firmly. Size values are once, few and many counts, or a class for expanded clones, and some rows have none.

13	TRBV5-8	NA	NA	TRBJ1-2	TGTGCCAGCAGCTTGGGAGATTACTATGGCTACACCTTC	CASSLGDYYGYTF
16	TRBV6-5	NA	TRBD1	TRBJ1-1	TGTGCCAGCAGTTACTCGTCAAATCCCGGGACAGGGAAAGCTTTCTTT	CASSYSSNPGTGKAFF
13	TRBV5-1	NA	NA	TRBJ2-5	TGCGCCAGCAGCTCTGTGGGGGGAGAGACCCAGTACTTC	CASSSVGGETQYF
14	TRBV19	NA	NA	TRBJ1-3	TGTGCCAGTAAGGAGTTTGACTCTGGAAACACCATATATTTT	CASKEFDSGNTIYF
17	TRBV7-2	NA	TRBD2	TRBJ2-1	TGTGCCAGCAGCTCTTTAGCGGGGGGTCCCTCCTACAATGAGCAGTTCTTC	CASSSLAGGPSYNEQFF
13	TRBV12-3/TRBV12-4	few	NA	TRBJ1-5	TGTGCCAGCAGTTTCAGGGATGATCAGCCCCAGCATTTT	CASSFRDDQPQHF
19	TRBV4-1	once	TRBD1	TRBJ1-5	TGCGCCAGCAGCCAGGCTACAGGGGTTGGCGGCTATAGCAATCAGCCCCAGCATTTT	CASSQATGVGGYSNQPQHF
15	TRBV5-1	NA	NA	TRBJ2-1	TGCGCCAGCATGACGGTCGCGGGTTCCTACAATGAGCAGTTCTTC	CASMTVAGSYNEQFF
16	TRBV30	NA	TRBD2	TRBJ2-2	TGTGCCTGGAGTATCGGGCGGGGGGCAACCACCGGGGAGCTGTTTTTT	CAWSIGRGATTGELFF
22	TRBV23-1	NA	TRBD1	TRBJ1-2	TGCGCCAGCAGGCAAACCACCCGGGAACCCGCGGGCCAGACCCGGACAGGGGAAGGCTACACCTTC	CASRQTTREPAGQTRTGEGYTF
16	TRBV19	NA	NA	TRBJ2-2	TGTGCCAGTAGTAGAGGTTCAGGGGCGGGCACCGGGGAGCTGTTTTTT	CASSRGSGAGTGELFF
16	TRBV25-1	once	NA	TRBJ1-4	TGTGCCAGCAGTGAATGGTGGGACATAACTAATGAAAAACTGTTTTTT	CASSEWWDITNEKLFF
16	TRBV7-2	NA	TRBD2	TRBJ2-3	TGTGCCAGCAGCTTAGAGGGCGGGGGAAGCACAGATACGCAGTATTTT	CASSLEGGGSTDTQYF